This T cell receptor beta chain was recovered during a study of identifying expanded T cells in peripheral blood. The study, taken as a whole, reports: About 1.3 clones differed between technical replicates, versus roughly 17 and 20 over time. Clone count variance between approximately two-week samples rose with total template count.

The repertoire was sequenced with immunoSEQ multiplex PCR; TCRdb's copy has only in-frame clones and lacks some. This table holds 80,000 or so clones, 84% found once. Collection occurred without any documented infections or immune events in donors. This CDR3 has 13 amino acids. Germline values: CDR1 ENHRY, CDR2 SYGVKD. Trimming stripped 10 bases from V and 0 bases from J, with 12 bases between. Comments on this clone: What it recognizes is unknown.

This chain uses TRBV10-3 with TRBJ1-1; TRBD1 is a possible D gene (5 bases). The material sequenced was blood. This clonotype originated in a person aged 18 to 70 in good health. The CDR3 DNA sequence: TGTGCCAGCACCAGGGATTTGAACACTGAAGCTTTCTTT. Protein product: CASTRDLNTEAFF.